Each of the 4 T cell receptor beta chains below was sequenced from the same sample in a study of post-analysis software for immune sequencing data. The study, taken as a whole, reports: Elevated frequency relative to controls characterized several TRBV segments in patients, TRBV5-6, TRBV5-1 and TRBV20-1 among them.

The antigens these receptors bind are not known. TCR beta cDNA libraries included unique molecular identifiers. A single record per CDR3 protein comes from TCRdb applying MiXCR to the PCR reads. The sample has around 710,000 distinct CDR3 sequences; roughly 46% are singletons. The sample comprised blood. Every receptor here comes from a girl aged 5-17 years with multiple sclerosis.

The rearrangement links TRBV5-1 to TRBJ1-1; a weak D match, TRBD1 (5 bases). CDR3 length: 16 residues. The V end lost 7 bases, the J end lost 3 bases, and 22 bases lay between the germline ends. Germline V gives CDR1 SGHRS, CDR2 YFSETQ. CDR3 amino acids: CASQRGVLPGDTEAFF. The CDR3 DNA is TGCGCCAGCCAGAGGGGAGTTCTACCTGGGGACACTGAAGCTTTCTTT.

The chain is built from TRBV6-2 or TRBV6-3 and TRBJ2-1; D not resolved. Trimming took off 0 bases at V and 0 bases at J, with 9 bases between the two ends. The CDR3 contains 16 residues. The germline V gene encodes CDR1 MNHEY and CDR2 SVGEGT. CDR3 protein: CASSYSSVSSYNEQFF. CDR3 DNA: TGTGCCAGCAGTTACTCCAGCGTGAGCTCCTACAATGAGCAGTTCTTC.

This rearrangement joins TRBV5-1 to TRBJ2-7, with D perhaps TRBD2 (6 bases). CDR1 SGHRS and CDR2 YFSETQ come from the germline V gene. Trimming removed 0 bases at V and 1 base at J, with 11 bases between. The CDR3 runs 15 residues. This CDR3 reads CASSLAGERSYEQYF. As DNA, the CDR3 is TGCGCCAGCAGCTTGGCGGGGGAAAGGTCCTACGAGCAGTACTTC.

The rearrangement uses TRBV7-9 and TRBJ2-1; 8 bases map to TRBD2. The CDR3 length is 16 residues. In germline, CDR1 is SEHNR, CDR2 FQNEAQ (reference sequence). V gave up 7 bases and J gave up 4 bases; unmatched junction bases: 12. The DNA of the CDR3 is TGTGCCAGCAACAACGGTCTTGGGACTAGTTACAATGAGCAGTTCTTC. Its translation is CASNNGLGTSYNEQFF.